A single sample is the source of the 10 T cell receptor beta chains below, sequenced in a study of response to subunit inactivated influenza vaccine (dated by TCRdb to 2016 to 2018). Receptor amplification or capture employed RT-PCR. TCRdb shows the sequencer as Illumina HiSeq 2500. TCRdb trimmed the raw reads at Q25, called clones with MiXCR and kept productive beta chains. Each record represents a unique CDR3 protein, reported with the most common genes and DNA among its rows. The sample yields 800,000 to 1,000,000 distinct CDR3 sequences; about 20% were counted once. The ten largest make up roughly 10% of the sample. The sample consisted of PBMCs from blood, taken 5 days after vaccination. These receptors all stem from a middle-aged man who received an inactivated influenza vaccine. Donor details come from another sample of the same person, matched by shared clones.

This clonotype was counted only a few times. This chain uses TRBV10-3 with TRBJ2-1; 11 positions agree with TRBD2. This CDR3 is built from 14 residues. The germline gives CDR1 ENHRY, CDR2 SYGVKD. The ends lost 11 bases at V and 8 bases at J; junction bases unmatched: 11. CDR3 region: CASLRGSGRDEQFF. The CDR3 nucleotides are TGTGCCTCACTGAGAGGTAGCGGGAGGGATGAGCAGTTCTTC.

The CDR3 DNA reads as TGTGCCACCAGCAGAGGAGGCCACAGGGGGAACACCGGGGAGCTGTTTTTT. Protein: CATSRGGHRGNTGELFF. The rearrangement joins TRBV15 to TRBJ2-2; 7 bases match TRBD1. The germline CDR1 and CDR2 sequences are LNHNV and YYDKDF (reference sequence). Trimming at V came to 1 base and at J to 1 base, leaving 6 bases not matched to a gene. This CDR3 has 17 amino acids.

The chain combines TRBV12-3 or TRBV12-4 with TRBJ2-7; 7 bases align to TRBD1. CDR3 length: 15 residues. The V segment lost 7 bases and the J segment 1 base; nucleotides outside the gene matches: 10. In nucleotides, the CDR3 is TGTGCCAGCAAAGGACAGGCCGCGCTATCCTACGAGCAGTACTTC. Amino acid sequence: CASKGQAALSYEQYF.

V is TRBV5-1 and J is TRBJ2-3; no definite D call. Trimming left V 0 bases short and J 4 bases short, with 15 bases between. The CDR3 is 16 residues long. Germline-derived CDR1 and CDR2 are SGHRS and YFSETQ. CDR3 nucleotides: TGCGCCAGCAGCTTGGCGTCTACCCGTTTCGCAGATACGCAGTATTTT. Amino acids: CASSLASTRFADTQYF. The variable domain in full, completed from reference TRBV5-1 and TRBJ2-3, reads KAGVTQTPRYLIKTRGQQVTLSCSPISGHRSVSWYQQTPGQGLQFLFEYFSETQRNKGNFPGRFSGRQFSNSRSEMNVSTLELGDSALYLCASSLASTRFADTQYFGPGTRLTVL.

This chain connects TRBV3-1 to TRBJ2-1; D gene ambiguous. V was cut by 0 bases and J by 4 bases, with 16 bases left in between. CDR1 is LGHDT and CDR2 is YNNKEL in the germline V gene (reference sequence). CDR3 length: 17 residues. CDR3 DNA: TGTGCCAGCAGCCAAGAACTCCCCTGGTCGTCATACAATGAGCAGTTCTTC. Residues: CASSQELPWSSYNEQFF.

This clonotype came up many times. The CDR3: CASSYSSDRDRGDTGELFF. The CDR3 nucleotides are TGTGCCAGCAGTTACTCCAGCGATCGGGACAGGGGAGACACCGGGGAGCTGTTTTTT. The V gene is TRBV6-5, the J gene TRBJ2-2; 10 positions agree with TRBD1. This CDR3 spans 19 amino acids. Germline CDR1 and CDR2: MNHEY and SVGAGI. Unmatched junction bases numbered 10, after V lost 0 bases and J lost 3 bases.

This chain links TRBV11-2 with TRBJ1-2; 8 nucleotides line up with TRBD1. The V segment lost 4 bases and the J segment 5 bases; nucleotides outside the gene matches: 9. The CDR3 consists of 15 residues. The germline V gene has CDR1 SGHAT and CDR2 FQNNGV. The CDR3 sequence is CASSSRHGTGYGYTF. DNA of the CDR3: TGTGCCAGCAGCTCCAGGCACGGGACAGGTTATGGCTACACCTTC.

This clonotype was counted between two and nine times. The chain couples TRBV12-3 or TRBV12-4 to TRBJ1-1; the D is unclear. V gave up 0 bases and J gave up 1 base, with 12 bases separating them. The CDR3 totals 16 residues. CDR3 sequence: CASSLALGGANTEAFF. Written as DNA, the CDR3 is TGTGCCAGCAGTTTAGCGCTCGGCGGCGCGAACACTGAAGCTTTCTTT.

The V call is TRBV5-1, the J call TRBJ1-1; the match to TRBD1 covers 7 bases. Germline V CDR1 and CDR2: SGHRS, YFSETQ. This CDR3 spans 15 amino acids. Trimming took 2 bases from V and 5 from J; bases not matched to a gene: 9. CDR3: CASSFWTGTDTEAFF. In nucleotides, the CDR3 is TGCGCCAGCAGCTTCTGGACAGGAACGGATACTGAAGCTTTCTTT.

The table lists this clonotype with many counts. J is TRBJ2-1 and V is TRBV20-1, with a possible D match to TRBD1 (5 bases). From germline, CDR1 is DFQATT and CDR2 SNEGSKA (reference sequence). The CDR3 loop spans 15 amino acids. With 1 base removed from V and 0 bases from J, the gap between germline ends came to 10 bases. The DNA for the CDR3 is TGCAGTGCTAGAGCTGGGGCGAGCTCCTACAATGAGCAGTTCTTC. Translation gives CSARAGASSYNEQFF.